These 6 T cell receptor beta chains were all obtained from the same sample, sequenced in a study of chemoradiotherapy in HPV16-positive cancers (dated by TCRdb to between 2020 and 2023). The library relied on the immunoSEQ multiplex PCR assay. Drawn from immuneACCESS, this table holds only the in-frame rearrangements with V and J called that TCRdb kept. Clones are partly lost; checked studies trace under half to an unresolved V gene and leave the rest unexplained. This sample holds about 53,000 clones; more than 75% were observed only once. The top ten clonotypes cover roughly 3% of the sample. Source: blood, taken from a patient who underwent chemoradiotherapy. Every receptor here comes from a human donor with HPV-associated anogenital cancer.

The chain uses TRBV6-5 and TRBJ2-7; possibly TRBD1 for D (5 bases). The CDR3 spans 15 residues. V lost 2 bases to trimming and J lost 0 bases, with 11 bases between them. Per germline, CDR1 MNHEY and CDR2 SVGAGI. Here the CDR3 DNA reads TGTGCCAGCAGTTACGCTGGGGCCCTCTCCTACGAGCAGTACTTC. The encoded protein is CASSYAGALSYEQYF.

The V call is TRBV11-3, the J call TRBJ1-5; 9 bases are a match to TRBD1. CDR1 SGHNT and CDR2 YENEEA come from the germline V gene. With 2 bases clipped from V and 3 bases from J, the junction kept 8 bases outside the gene matches. The CDR3 is made up of 17 amino acids. The CDR3 loop reads CASSLPLTGGLNQPQHF. The CDR3 DNA follows: TGTGCCAGCAGCTTACCCCTCACAGGGGGCCTCAATCAGCCCCAGCATTTT.

This clone has just one count. The rearrangement joins TRBV7-2 to TRBJ2-7; D gene uncertain. Germline loops: CDR1 SGHTA, CDR2 FQGNSA. Trimming left V 0 bases short and J 4 bases short, with 10 bases between. This CDR3 has 14 amino acids. The CDR3 region is CASSLARRHYEQYF. The CDR3 DNA reads TGTGCCAGCAGCTTAGCCCGACGCCATTACGAGCAGTACTTC.

V and J are TRBV6-4 and TRBJ2-1, with unresolved D. V gave up 4 bases and J gave up 9 bases, with 16 bases separating them. Germline V CDR1 and CDR2: MRHNA, SNTAGT. The CDR3 is 14 amino acids. The CDR3 spells CASSGQEGVTEQFF. For the CDR3, the DNA is TGTGCCAGCAGTGGCCAGGAAGGCGTCACTGAGCAGTTCTTC.

This clone has a single count. The chain employs TRBV6-1 and TRBJ1-6; maybe TRBD1 (5 bases). This CDR3 has 13 amino acids. The germline V gene has CDR1 MNHNS and CDR2 SASEGT. The ends were cut back, 7 bases at V and 7 bases at J, with 11 bases in the middle. The CDR3 loop reads CASMETENSPLHF. CDR3 DNA: TGTGCCAGCATGGAGACAGAGAATTCACCCCTCCACTTT.

The V and J genes are TRBV7-9 and TRBJ2-5; possible D gene TRBD2, 6 bases. This CDR3 comprises 17 residues. Germline CDR1 is SEHNR and CDR2 is FQNEAQ (reference sequence). The germline V and J ends were trimmed by 5 bases and 5 bases, with 24 bases remaining between them. CDR3: CASSPTSFTGTGETQYF. The DNA of the CDR3 is TGTGCCAGCAGCCCGACTAGTTTCACCGGGACCGGGGAGACCCAGTACTTC.